This TCR beta chain was identified during a study of T-cell memory formation after mild COVID-19. Study-level results: A balance of CD4 and CD8 characterized clones contracting day 15 to 85, whereas later expanders leaned CD4+.

The CDR3 covers 17 residues. The germline V gene has CDR1 LNHNV and CDR2 YYDKDF (reference sequence). The V and J ends lost 3 bases and 0 bases respectively, with 17 bases between them. TCRdb called the 5' RACE reads again in MiXCR, with one record for every CDR3 protein. The sample lists 450,000 to 650,000 distinct CDR3 sequences, about 22% occurring once. With respect to this clonotype: Antigen unknown.

This rearrangement joins TRBV15 to TRBJ1-1; TRBD1 is a possible D gene (6 bases). The sequencing input was PBMCs or a T cell subset sorted from them (not recorded which). The sequence was collected from an adult woman who had mild COVID-19 (a few samples of this study predate the infection). Cell type and time point are not known. The CDR3 loop is CATSRTQGIQVNTEAFF. The CDR3 bases are TGTGCCACCAGCAGGACTCAGGGGATTCAGGTGAACACTGAAGCTTTCTTT.